One sample yielded the 11 T cell receptor beta chains listed below, sequenced in a study of chronic HIV infection and antiretroviral therapy. TCRdb called the 5' RACE reads again in MiXCR, with one record for every CDR3 protein. The data contain 30,000 to 35,000 distinct CDR3 sequences, 7.5% to 10% of them singletons. Sequencing was performed on peripheral blood. The receptors here all came from an adult who had HIV and had not received antiretroviral therapy, or was an uninfected healthy control (not recorded which).

The table lists this clonotype with many counts. V and J are TRBV7-9 and TRBJ2-2; perhaps D is TRBD1 or TRBD2 (5 bases each). The CDR3 has 15 residues. V lost 5 bases and J lost 6, with 16 bases in between. Looked up from germline, CDR1 is SEHNR and CDR2 is FQNEAQ (reference sequence). Here the CDR3 DNA reads TGTGCCAGCAGCCCATTGTTGGGGGATTCCGGGGAGCTGTTTTTT. It is translated as CASSPLLGDSGELFF.

This clonotype occurred many times. The chain uses TRBV20-1 and TRBJ2-3, with D hard to call. CDR3 length: 11 residues. Looked up from germline, CDR1 is DFQATT and CDR2 is SNEGSKA (reference sequence). The CDR3 sequence is CLVKATDTQYF. CDR3 DNA sequence: TGCCTCGTGAAGGCCACCGATACGCAGTATTTT.

This clonotype was picked up many times. This chain joins TRBV6-5 and TRBJ1-1; D gene uncertain. This CDR3 is 15 amino acids long. Trimming removed 2 bases at V and 1 base at J, with 11 bases between. Germline V gene lookup returns CDR1 MNHEY and CDR2 SVGAGI. The CDR3 DNA follows: TGTGCCAGCAGTTACCCGGGGAGGGAGAACACTGAAGCTTTCTTT. Residues: CASSYPGRENTEAFF.

This clonotype came up many times. This sequence joins TRBV6-2 or TRBV6-3 and TRBJ2-1; 10 bases map to TRBD2. The CDR3 runs to 16 residues. Germline V gives CDR1 MNHEY, CDR2 SVGEGT. V dropped 4 bases and J dropped 4; count of bases not matched to a gene: 7. CDR3 residues: CASSSLSGGRYNEQFF. The CDR3 DNA is TGTGCCAGCAGTTCGCTTAGCGGGGGGCGTTACAATGAGCAGTTCTTC.

A note on this clonotype: Just one base apart from a much larger clone, this may be a read error. This chain uses TRBV19 with TRBJ1-2, with D possibly being TRBD1 (5 bases). CDR3 length: 16 amino acids. Germline V lookup: CDR1 LNHDA, CDR2 SQIVND (reference sequence). The DNA of the CDR3 is TGTGCCAGTAGTATGGATTCGCCAACAGGCGTCTATGGCGACACCTTC. Translating it yields CASSMDSPTGVYGDTF.

There are a few counts of this clonotype. The rearrangement joins TRBV29-1 to TRBJ2-5; D might be TRBD1 (6 bases). Germline CDR1 SQVTM, CDR2 ANQGSEA. Trimming left V 7 bases short and J 5 bases short, with 14 bases between. This CDR3 has 12 residues. CDR3 DNA: TGCAGCGGGAACAGGGTAGAGGAGACCCAGTACTTC. As protein: CSGNRVEETQYF.

In this sample, this clonotype turned up many times. The rearrangement links TRBV2 to TRBJ2-6, with D possibly matching TRBD2 (5 bases). Trimming stripped 7 bases from V and 0 bases from J, with 10 bases between. This CDR3 contains 15 residues. Germline V gene data show CDR1 as SNHLY and CDR2 as FYNNEI. CDR3 DNA: TGTGCCAGCACCCAAGGAGGCTCTGGGGCCAACGTCCTGACTTTC. Translated, it gives CASTQGGSGANVLTF.

In this sample, this clonotype turned up a few times. This sequence joins TRBV11-2 and TRBJ2-3; TRBD1 agrees at 7 bases. The J segment lost 4 bases and the V segment lost 5 bases, leaving 3 bases of the junction unmatched. The CDR3 has 13 residues. From germline, CDR1 is SGHAT and CDR2 FQNNGV. The CDR3 sequence: CASSRQGPDTQYF. The CDR3, as DNA: TGTGCCAGCAGCCGACAGGGTCCAGATACGCAGTATTTT.

The V call is TRBV2, the J call TRBJ1-5; 10 positions match TRBD1. The CDR3 contains 16 residues. Looked up from germline, CDR1 is SNHLY and CDR2 is FYNNEI. Germline trimming cut 6 bases from V and 2 bases from J; bases unmatched to any gene: 7. CDR3 residues: CASSGGTGAGNQPQHF. The CDR3, as DNA: TGTGCCAGCAGCGGGGGGACAGGGGCGGGCAATCAGCCCCAGCATTTT. Using reference TRBV2 and TRBJ1-5 for the parts outside the CDR3, the full variable domain is EPEVTQTPSHQVTQMGQEVILRCVPISNHLYFYWYRQILGQKVEFLVSFYNNEISEKSEIFDDQFSVERPDGSNFTLKIRSTKLEDSAMYFCASSGGTGAGNQPQHFGDGTRLSIL.

The chain recombines TRBV20-1 with TRBJ1-1; possible D gene TRBD1, 5 bases. The CDR3 sequence is 12 residues long. Germline V lookup: CDR1 DFQATT, CDR2 SNEGSKA (reference sequence). Trimming shortened V by 6 bases and J by 3 bases, and 11 bases separated the two germline ends. The CDR3 nucleotides are TGCAGTGCCAGACAGACGGACACTGAAGCTTTCTTT. This sequence encodes CSARQTDTEAFF.

This clonotype has a count of ten or more. The CDR3: CASSQGSRPSAETQYF. For the CDR3, the DNA is TGTGCCAGCAGCCAAGGGAGTCGTCCATCTGCGGAGACCCAGTACTTC. The genes are TRBV9 and TRBJ2-5; tentatively, D is TRBD2 (5 bases). The germline V gene has CDR1 SGDLS and CDR2 YYNGEE. V lost 4 bases and J 5 bases, leaving 21 bases between the germline ends. The CDR3 covers 16 residues. Variable domain in full (rest from reference TRBV9 and TRBJ2-5): DSGVTQTPKHLITATGQRVTLRCSPRSGDLSVYWYQQSLDQGLQFLIQYYNGEERAKGNILERFSAQQFPDLHSELNLSSLELGDSALYFCASSQGSRPSAETQYFGPGTRLLVL.